This is a list of T cell receptor beta chains from one sample in a study of shared clonotypes between healthy human individuals. Data came from immunoSEQ multiplex PCR; TCRdb stores just in-frame clones and leaves some out. The sample holds some 2,400,000 clones; roughly 95% are singletons and the top ten take roughly 0.13%. Sequenced material: naive CD4+ T cells sorted from blood. These TCRs come from a man aged 18 to 30 in good health. The CDR3 runs from the conserved cysteine through the conserved F or W. Fields, in order: D gene, V gene, J gene, clone size, CDR3 protein, CDR3 DNA. A D gene is named only where the DNA matches it firmly. Some rows mark clone size as missing; the rest say once, few, many or name a class of expanded clone.

D gene: NA; V gene: TRBV7-3; J gene: TRBJ2-7; clone size: NA; CDR3 protein: CASSLYRDGSPQYF; CDR3 DNA: TGTGCCAGCAGCCTCTACCGGGACGGATCGCCCCAGTACTTC
D gene: NA; V gene: TRBV18; J gene: TRBJ2-7; clone size: NA; CDR3 protein: CASSRTSGGYEQYF; CDR3 DNA: TGTGCCAGCTCACGGACATCAGGAGGCTACGAGCAGTACTTC
D gene: NA; V gene: TRBV6-5; J gene: TRBJ1-5; clone size: NA; CDR3 protein: CASSRGGRSNQPQHF; CDR3 DNA: TGTGCCAGCAGCCGGGGAGGGAGAAGCAATCAGCCCCAGCATTTT
D gene: NA; V gene: TRBV5-6; J gene: TRBJ1-4; clone size: NA; CDR3 protein: CASSLGGNEKLFF; CDR3 DNA: TGTGCCAGCAGCCTGGGGGGGAATGAAAAACTGTTTTTT
D gene: NA; V gene: TRBV5-6; J gene: TRBJ1-1; clone size: NA; CDR3 protein: CASNQLGENTEAFF; CDR3 DNA: TGTGCCAGCAACCAACTGGGCGAGAACACTGAAGCTTTCTTT
D gene: NA; V gene: TRBV19; J gene: TRBJ1-5; clone size: NA; CDR3 protein: CASSIPGKGGQPQHF; CDR3 DNA: TGTGCCAGTAGTATACCCGGGAAGGGCGGTCAGCCCCAGCATTTT
D gene: TRBD1; V gene: TRBV7-2; J gene: TRBJ1-6; clone size: NA; CDR3 protein: CASSLEGAGGSPLHF; CDR3 DNA: TGTGCCAGCAGCCTCGAGGGGGCGGGTGGGTCACCCCTCCACTTT
D gene: NA; V gene: TRBV4-3; J gene: TRBJ2-7; clone size: NA; CDR3 protein: CASSQERGDSYEQYF; CDR3 DNA: TGCGCCAGCAGCCAAGAAAGAGGGGACTCCTACGAGCAGTACTTC
D gene: NA; V gene: TRBV5-1; J gene: TRBJ1-5; clone size: NA; CDR3 protein: CASSFGAGGQPQHF; CDR3 DNA: TGCGCCAGCAGCTTTGGTGCGGGAGGTCAGCCCCAGCATTTT
D gene: NA; V gene: TRBV4-1; J gene: TRBJ2-1; clone size: NA; CDR3 protein: CASSQDRRLAYNEQFF; CDR3 DNA: TGCGCCAGCAGCCAAGATCGGAGACTAGCCTACAATGAGCAGTTCTTC
D gene: NA; V gene: TRBV6-5; J gene: TRBJ1-2; clone size: NA; CDR3 protein: CASSSSTRGYTF; CDR3 DNA: TGTGCCAGCAGTTCCTCGACCCGGGGCTACACCTTC
D gene: TRBD1; V gene: TRBV5-5; J gene: TRBJ1-6; clone size: NA; CDR3 protein: CASSPFDRVNSPLHF; CDR3 DNA: TGTGCCAGCAGCCCGTTTGACAGGGTTAATTCACCCCTCCACTTT
D gene: NA; V gene: TRBV30; J gene: TRBJ1-2; clone size: NA; CDR3 protein: CAWSVQIGGTGGYTF; CDR3 DNA: TGTGCCTGGAGTGTACAGATCGGCGGGACGGGCGGCTACACCTTC
D gene: TRBD2; V gene: TRBV11-1; J gene: TRBJ2-1; clone size: NA; CDR3 protein: CASSLLILASGGGEQFF; CDR3 DNA: TGTGCCAGCAGCTTATTGATTTTGGCTAGCGGGGGTGGTGAGCAGTTCTTC
D gene: TRBD1; V gene: TRBV7-2; J gene: TRBJ2-1; clone size: NA; CDR3 protein: CASSLSGTGFYNEQFF; CDR3 DNA: TGTGCCAGCAGCCTCTCCGGGACAGGGTTCTACAATGAGCAGTTCTTC
D gene: NA; V gene: TRBV4-1; J gene: TRBJ2-5; clone size: once; CDR3 protein: CASSQGQHQETQYF; CDR3 DNA: TGCGCCAGCAGCCAAGGACAGCACCAAGAGACCCAGTACTTC
D gene: NA; V gene: TRBV2; J gene: TRBJ1-2; clone size: once; CDR3 protein: CASSADDIAYGYTF; CDR3 DNA: TGTGCCAGCAGCGCCGACGATATCGCCTATGGCTACACCTTC
D gene: TRBD2; V gene: TRBV6-5; J gene: TRBJ2-3; clone size: NA; CDR3 protein: CASSSLAGGTDTQYF; CDR3 DNA: TGTGCCAGCAGTTCCTTAGCGGGGGGCACAGATACGCAGTATTTT
D gene: TRBD1; V gene: TRBV28; J gene: TRBJ1-5; clone size: NA; CDR3 protein: CASRPGTVNQPQHF; CDR3 DNA: TGTGCCAGCAGACCTGGGACAGTCAATCAGCCCCAGCATTTT
D gene: NA; V gene: TRBV19; J gene: TRBJ1-5; clone size: NA; CDR3 protein: CASIGTWGNQPQHF; CDR3 DNA: TGTGCCAGTATCGGGACCTGGGGCAATCAGCCCCAGCATTTT
D gene: TRBD1; V gene: TRBV2; J gene: TRBJ2-1; clone size: NA; CDR3 protein: CANQPGQHYNEQFF; CDR3 DNA: TGTGCAAACCAACCGGGACAGCACTACAATGAGCAGTTCTTC
D gene: NA; V gene: TRBV10-2; J gene: TRBJ2-3; clone size: NA; CDR3 protein: CASSESTRVGSTDTQYF; CDR3 DNA: TGCGCCAGCAGTGAGTCGACCAGGGTAGGGAGCACAGATACGCAGTATTTT
D gene: NA; V gene: TRBV5-1; J gene: TRBJ1-2; clone size: NA; CDR3 protein: CASSRGESRASNYGYTF; CDR3 DNA: TGCGCCAGCAGCCGGGGGGAGTCCAGGGCCTCTAACTATGGCTACACCTTC
D gene: NA; V gene: TRBV6-5; J gene: TRBJ2-7; clone size: NA; CDR3 protein: CASSIKGGPHEQYF; CDR3 DNA: TGTGCCAGCAGCATCAAAGGGGGGCCCCACGAGCAGTACTTC
D gene: NA; V gene: TRBV19; J gene: TRBJ2-2; clone size: NA; CDR3 protein: CASSRIKGSGTGELFF; CDR3 DNA: TGTGCCAGTAGTCGCATAAAAGGATCGGGCACCGGGGAGCTGTTTTTT
D gene: NA; V gene: TRBV7-9; J gene: TRBJ2-3; clone size: NA; CDR3 protein: CASSLPRGNLGDTQYF; CDR3 DNA: TGTGCCAGCAGCTTGCCTAGAGGGAACTTAGGGGATACGCAGTATTTT
D gene: TRBD1; V gene: TRBV18; J gene: TRBJ2-3; clone size: NA; CDR3 protein: CASSPPGQGSTDTQYF; CDR3 DNA: TGTGCCAGCTCACCTCCGGGACAGGGTAGCACAGATACGCAGTATTTT
D gene: NA; V gene: TRBV5-1; J gene: TRBJ2-2; clone size: few; CDR3 protein: CASGTGNTGELFF; CDR3 DNA: TGCGCCAGTGGGACTGGTAACACCGGGGAGCTGTTTTTT
D gene: TRBD1; V gene: TRBV6-1; J gene: TRBJ1-6; clone size: NA; CDR3 protein: CASSGGQGNSPLHF; CDR3 DNA: TGTGCCAGCAGTGGTGGACAGGGGAATTCACCCCTCCACTTT
D gene: NA; V gene: TRBV7-3; J gene: TRBJ1-5; clone size: NA; CDR3 protein: CASDSGTHSNQPQHF; CDR3 DNA: TGTGCCAGCGACTCCGGGACACATAGCAATCAGCCCCAGCATTTT
D gene: NA; V gene: TRBV28; J gene: TRBJ1-1; clone size: few; CDR3 protein: CASSSSNTEAFF; CDR3 DNA: TGTGCCAGCAGTTCGAGTAACACTGAAGCTTTCTTT
D gene: TRBD1; V gene: TRBV18; J gene: TRBJ2-3; clone size: NA; CDR3 protein: CASSTGTGEDTQYF; CDR3 DNA: TGTGCCAGCTCAACCGGGACAGGGGAGGATACGCAGTATTTT
D gene: TRBD1; V gene: TRBV28; J gene: TRBJ1-2; clone size: NA; CDR3 protein: CASSNRGPNYGYTF; CDR3 DNA: TGTGCCAGCAGCAACAGGGGGCCTAACTATGGCTACACCTTC
D gene: TRBD2; V gene: TRBV5-4; J gene: TRBJ2-5; clone size: NA; CDR3 protein: CASSFGGGGAAETQYF; CDR3 DNA: TGTGCCAGCAGCTTTGGGGGCGGGGGGGCCGCAGAGACCCAGTACTTC
D gene: TRBD1; V gene: TRBV9; J gene: TRBJ1-2; clone size: NA; CDR3 protein: CASSGRDRGETNYGYTF; CDR3 DNA: TGTGCCAGCAGCGGTCGGGACAGGGGAGAAACTAACTATGGCTACACCTTC
D gene: NA; V gene: TRBV28; J gene: TRBJ1-1; clone size: NA; CDR3 protein: CASSFWTSDTEAFF; CDR3 DNA: TGTGCCAGCAGTTTTTGGACATCGGACACTGAAGCTTTCTTT
D gene: TRBD1; V gene: TRBV5-1; J gene: TRBJ2-7; clone size: NA; CDR3 protein: CASSSRDRDLVGEQYF; CDR3 DNA: TGCGCCAGCAGCTCCCGGGACAGGGACCTTGTGGGCGAGCAGTACTTC
D gene: NA; V gene: TRBV7-9; J gene: TRBJ1-6; clone size: NA; CDR3 protein: CASSLARRDPNSPLHF; CDR3 DNA: TGTGCCAGCAGCTTAGCGAGACGCGATCCTAATTCACCCCTCCACTTT
D gene: TRBD2; V gene: TRBV5-4; J gene: TRBJ2-5; clone size: NA; CDR3 protein: CASSLKLAGGLETQYF; CDR3 DNA: TGTGCCAGCAGCCTAAAACTAGCGGGAGGGCTGGAGACCCAGTACTTC
D gene: TRBD1; V gene: TRBV7-2; J gene: TRBJ2-7; clone size: NA; CDR3 protein: CASSLVGSGTGAVHHEQYF; CDR3 DNA: TGTGCCAGCAGCTTAGTAGGGTCCGGGACAGGGGCAGTTCACCACGAGCAGTACTTC
D gene: TRBD1; V gene: TRBV19; J gene: TRBJ2-7; clone size: NA; CDR3 protein: CASRRTGGISYEQYF; CDR3 DNA: TGTGCCAGTAGAAGGACAGGGGGAATCTCCTACGAGCAGTACTTC
D gene: NA; V gene: TRBV4-1; J gene: TRBJ2-3; clone size: NA; CDR3 protein: CASSLRATDTQYF; CDR3 DNA: TGCGCCAGCAGCCTTAGGGCCACAGATACGCAGTATTTT
D gene: NA; V gene: TRBV10-2; J gene: TRBJ2-7; clone size: NA; CDR3 protein: CASSESGHPYEQYF; CDR3 DNA: TGCGCCAGCAGTGAGTCGGGACACCCCTACGAGCAGTACTTC
D gene: NA; V gene: TRBV19; J gene: TRBJ1-1; clone size: NA; CDR3 protein: CASSEGGRNTEAFF; CDR3 DNA: TGTGCCAGTAGTGAAGGGGGTCGGAACACTGAAGCTTTCTTT
D gene: TRBD2; V gene: TRBV11-2; J gene: TRBJ2-7; clone size: NA; CDR3 protein: CASSTWGGTSYEQYF; CDR3 DNA: TGTGCCAGCAGCACCTGGGGGGGGACTTCCTACGAGCAGTACTTC
D gene: NA; V gene: TRBV28; J gene: TRBJ2-7; clone size: NA; CDR3 protein: CASSLKGVGYEQYF; CDR3 DNA: TGTGCCAGCAGTTTAAAAGGGGTAGGATACGAGCAGTACTTC
D gene: NA; V gene: TRBV18; J gene: TRBJ2-7; clone size: NA; CDR3 protein: CASSLRQYYEQYF; CDR3 DNA: TGTGCCAGCTCACTTCGACAGTACTACGAGCAGTACTTC
D gene: NA; V gene: TRBV19; J gene: TRBJ1-3; clone size: NA; CDR3 protein: CATQSSTSGNTIYF; CDR3 DNA: TGTGCCACCCAATCAAGTACGTCTGGAAACACCATATATTTT
D gene: TRBD2; V gene: TRBV4-3; J gene: TRBJ2-1; clone size: NA; CDR3 protein: CASSLLAGGPDEQFF; CDR3 DNA: TGCGCCAGCAGCCTGTTAGCGGGAGGGCCAGATGAGCAGTTCTTC
D gene: TRBD1; V gene: TRBV6-1; J gene: TRBJ1-3; clone size: NA; CDR3 protein: CASRGQGFSGNTIYF; CDR3 DNA: TGTGCCAGCAGGGGACAGGGTTTTTCTGGAAACACCATATATTTT
D gene: TRBD1; V gene: TRBV30; J gene: TRBJ2-3; clone size: NA; CDR3 protein: CAWSTGVLGTIGTDTQYF; CDR3 DNA: TGTGCCTGGAGTACAGGGGTTTTGGGCACAATAGGCACAGATACGCAGTATTTT
D gene: NA; V gene: TRBV5-1; J gene: TRBJ1-3; clone size: once; CDR3 protein: CASSSAGLFSGNTIYF; CDR3 DNA: TGCGCCAGCAGCTCGGCGGGACTCTTCTCTGGAAACACCATATATTTT
D gene: NA; V gene: TRBV10-3; J gene: TRBJ1-2; clone size: once; CDR3 protein: CASADGTNYGYTF; CDR3 DNA: TGTGCCTCTGCGGACGGCACTAACTATGGCTACACCTTC
D gene: NA; V gene: TRBV5-1; J gene: TRBJ2-7; clone size: NA; CDR3 protein: CASSLEVGTYEQYF; CDR3 DNA: TGCGCCAGCAGCTTGGAGGTCGGAACCTACGAGCAGTACTTC
D gene: NA; V gene: TRBV19; J gene: TRBJ2-5; clone size: NA; CDR3 protein: CASSRSQETQYF; CDR3 DNA: TGTGCCAGTAGCAGGTCACAAGAGACCCAGTACTTC